This T cell receptor gamma chain was sequenced during a study of gamma delta lymphoproliferative disorders and STAT genes. Study in general: Each gamma-chain library started from at least 50 ng of genomic DNA, using the LymphoTrack Dx TCRG Assay. For the delta chain, EuroClonality-NGS standard procedure was applied. General study findings and limits: Gamma repertoires grouped patients separately from controls; delta repertoires showed no separation.

The CDR3 is 13 residues long. V trimming: 0 bases; J trimming: 3 bases; junction bases outside the gene matches: 2. Germline-derived CDR1 and CDR2 are EGSNGY and YDSYNSKV. TCRdb redid clone calling on the multiplex PCR reads using CATT. The repertoire holds some 2,300 gamma-chain clones, with around a fifth as singletons. This clone is categorized as medium-sized. The antigen remains unidentified. The sample has other DNA sequences that encode this CDR3 too. The receptor sequences were amplified from genomic DNA of peripheral blood mononuclear cells. This chain connects TRGV2 to TRGJ1 or TRGJ2. Matching the DNA to germline supplied the J gene, which TCRdb does not give. Sequencing used blood. This TCR was recovered from a human donor with gamma-delta T-cell large granular lymphocyte leukemia. This CDR3 reads CATWDGPYYKKLF. The DNA of the CDR3 is TGTGCCACCTGGGACGGGCCTTATTATAAGAAACTCTTT.